This paragraph covers one T cell receptor beta chain sequence. The antigen remains unidentified. This record belongs to a study of T-cell reconstitution after alpha-beta-depleted transplantation in children. Study outcomes and limitations: After transplant, at about two months, alpha-beta T cells were reportedly derived from several hundred expanded graft clones. Where some patients showed high TCRbeta diversity at day 60, it came from recipient T cells and thymic progenitors that had survived. T-cell numbers and diversity one year post-transplant derived largely from freshly generated T cells.

V lost 4 bases, J lost 2 bases, and 17 bases lay in between. Germline CDR1 and CDR2: SGHRS and YFSETQ. The CDR3 consists of 16 residues. Using unique molecular identifiers, the investigators prepared the TCRbeta library. In TCRdb, the PCR reads were re-called with MiXCR into one record per CDR3 protein. The sample includes fewer than 1 million distinct CDR3 sequences, under 20% of them seen just once. The specimen comprised PBMCs, mostly from graft donor cells, sampled 360 days after TCRalphabeta/CD19-depleted stem cell transplant. This clonotype was obtained from a male patient aged 10 to 17 who had a stem cell transplant for acute lymphoblastic leukemia, so the T cells may come from the graft donor. The chain couples TRBV5-1 to TRBJ2-3; D is unresolved. The CDR3 reads CASSMKQNIPTDTQYF. The CDR3 DNA reads as TGCGCCAGCAGCATGAAACAGAATATCCCCACAGATACGCAGTATTTT.